The present T cell receptor beta chain was sequenced within a study of T cell repertoires in cytomegalovirus infection (dated by TCRdb to between 2018 and 2021). Looking at the study overall: Because public TCR beta signatures pointed to carriage of CMV infection together with the matching HLA type, the HLA type of each donor mattered for the analysis. Here is what the overall study found, with its caveats: The ex vivo response was dominated by HLA-C-restricted CMV-specific TCR beta clonotypes, which also provided the single most frequent clonotype in two of eight donors. In both this cohort and an independent roughly 330-donor cohort, the cumulative frequency of public TCR beta family members distinguished carriers of CMV infection plus the relevant HLA type.

The CDR3, from cysteine to phenylalanine, totals 12 residues. Here the CDR3 DNA is all that survives: 36 bases in frame from base 1. Sequences LGHDT (CDR1) and YNNKEL (CDR2) are obtained from the germline V gene (reference sequence). V and J are trimmed by 4 bases and 9 bases, and the gene matches miss 4 bases of the junction. The instrument was an Illumina HiSeq 1500. The public reads were run again by TCRdb, first through fastp at Q25 and then through MiXCR, and only productive beta chains were kept. When rows share a CDR3 protein, they turn into one entry using the most common DNA and genes. The sample includes 200,000 to 300,000 distinct CDR3 sequences, with around an eighth observed a single time. 1.5% to 2% of the sample lies in the top ten. For this clonotype: The antigen it recognizes is unknown. There are no base qualities to consult, and no much larger clone falls within one base.

This clonotype was obtained from a human donor in good health (CMV status not recorded). Some clones in this sample may be carry-over from other donors' samples. The chain links TRBV3-1 with TRBJ1-2, with 8 bases aligning to TRBD1. Sample: PBMCs. The CDR3 loop reads CASSPQGVRYTF. At the DNA level, the sequence is TGTGCCAGCAGCCCACAGGGGGTACGCTACACCTTC.